This TCR beta chain was obtained from a study of regulatory T cells in long-lasting Graves disease (dated by TCRdb to the early 2020s). With respect to the entire study: Newly diagnosed Graves' disease patients had taken antithyroid drugs for less than 3 months. Persistent Graves' disease patients were compared with newly diagnosed Graves' disease patients by peripheral blood TCR sequencing and RNA sequencing. The study was registered as a clinical trial and conducted in China. TCR sequencing covered about 13 persistent and about 20 newly diagnosed Graves' disease patients, some 33 samples in total. Overall study outcomes, separate from this receptor: The authors noted that the small sample size was a limitation that may lower accuracy. Only the TCR beta chain was sequenced and analyzed. TRBV28, TRBJ1-2 and TRBJ2-5 were preferentially used in persistent disease, while TRBV20-1 and TRBJ2-1 were favored in newly diagnosed disease. Only peripheral blood was studied, because thyroid tissue, the primary lesion, was inaccessible. Compared with newly diagnosed patients, patients with persistent Graves' disease had lower TCR Shannon entropy and fewer highly expanded clones, which suggests clonal expansion. Patients with persistent disease shared more public clonotypes (about 2,900) than newly diagnosed patients did (approximately 970).

From its cysteine to its phenylalanine, the CDR3 spans 15 amino acids. Just the 45-base CDR3 DNA is kept, in frame starting at base 1. V has 1 base trimmed and J has 3 bases trimmed; junction bases matching no gene number 4. CDR1 LNHDA and CDR2 SQIVND were looked up in the germline V gene (reference sequence). As for this clonotype: Its antigen remains undetermined. It has no much larger one-base neighbor in the sample; base qualities were not kept.

In the paper's terms, the time point label means: newly diagnosed GD, antithyroid drugs for less than 3 months. For both TCR sequencing and RNA sequencing, RNA was extracted from PBMCs in TRIzol. The diagnosis of Graves' disease followed American Thyroid Association guidelines. Recruitment of patients was carried out at an endocrinology department in Xi'an, China. From each patient, around 9.3 milliliters of peripheral blood was collected into an EDTA anticoagulant tube. Ficoll Paque Plus density gradient separation was used to isolate PBMCs, and no further T cell sorting was done. RNA quality was checked with an Agilent 2100 Bioanalyzer and agarose gel, and concentration with a NanoDrop 2000. Library preparation employed multiplex PCR. The run used an Illumina HiSeq 4000. TCR beta libraries were built with iRepertoire HTBI primers and Arm-PCR amplification of CDR3 regions. Before sequencing, the PCR products went through gel purification. Per the original workflow: Gene usage analysis of CDR3 amino acid clonotypes used the 50 to 70 TRBV and approximately 13 TRBJ segments found across samples. Filtered high-quality paired reads were merged into contigs using COPE and FqMerger. BLAST was used to align contigs to the IMGT TRBV, TRBD and TRBJ reference genes, and CDR3 was defined following IMGT. Any clonotype with a frequency above 0.1% was classified as a highly expanded clone. Shannon entropy was used to measure repertoire diversity, and the Gini coefficient was used to measure V-J evenness. Public clonotypes were defined as clonotypes shared by more than one individual. The public reads were quality trimmed at Q25 with fastp and then assembled into clones with MiXCR by TCRdb, keeping productive beta chains. Rows matching on CDR3 protein sequence are summarized as one entry with the most common DNA and genes. TCRdb, rather than the study authors, made the V and J calls. The table for this sample lists fewer than 450,000 distinct CDR3 sequences; approximately 15% of them were counted only once. The top ten clonotypes cover under 9% of the sample.

The sample was also reused in another study, on T cells in Graves' hyperthyroidism and ophthalmopathy. The second investigation adds: Graves' hyperthyroidism was defined as stable when no progression to ophthalmopathy occurred over 18 months of follow-up. Hyperthyroidism patients were newly diagnosed, with disease duration under 2 months, and aged 18 to 65 years. Patients with uncontrolled infections, other autoimmune diseases, pregnancy or lactation were excluded. Clinical symptoms, serum thyroxine and TRAb, thyroid ultrasound, and orbital computed tomography formed the basis for the diagnoses. For the first round of RT-PCR on the TCR CDR3, the HTBI primer set was used together with the Qiagen OneStep RT-PCR kit. Blood samples also contained most of the expanded thyroid clonotypes (frequency above 0.001), which suggests that blood repertoires may reflect thyroid immune responses. In cross-validation, a model built on a 13 V-J signature told ophthalmopathy apart from stable hyperthyroidism with approximately 90% sensitivity and approximately 81% specificity, and in testing the same model reached 80%/75%. In validation, the model predicted progression to ophthalmopathy a median of around six months before onset, with approximately 68% sensitivity and roughly 73% specificity. A discovery cohort of about 96 patients, roughly 40 with Graves' ophthalmopathy and 57 with stable Graves' hyperthyroidism, was used to find distinguishing TCR V-J signatures. Prospective prediction of ophthalmopathy was tested in an independent validation cohort consisting of some 18 hyperthyroidism patients and around 17 patients who later progressed to ophthalmopathy. For training and testing, the 110 or so patients in the discovery cohort were randomly divided in a 7:3 ratio. Thyroid tissue and blood T-cell repertoires from about six Graves' hyperthyroidism patients were also compared in the study. Once sampling was done, hyperthyroidism patients were given methimazole at a starting dose of 30 mg daily, whereas ophthalmopathy patients were given high-dose intravenous methylprednisolone. Libraries were constructed in a second round of multiplex PCR, after which size selection and purification were carried out. The libraries were sequenced on an Illumina HiSeq2000 using paired-end 100 bp reads. SOAPnuke was used to process the raw data, with reads discarded if the reads contained adapters or uncalled bases, had a mean Phred below 15, or lacked an exact constant-primer or identifier match. High-quality paired reads were merged using COPE v1.2.5, and each unique nucleotide sequence was defined as a clonotype. MiTCR v1.1 was used to align clonotypes to the IMGT TRBV, TRBD and TRBJ reference segments. Analysis was restricted to V-J combinations with a frequency above 0.0001, which covered roughly 99% of repertoires. A TCS score was defined as the ratio of F50 (clonal expansion) to E x V (chaos), with BLOSUM62-based TCRdist applied between CDR3 peptides within each V-J. Welch's t-statistics and random forest reduced 514 V-J features to some 14, which were used in a naive Bayes classifier (R e1071). Sample size was not statistically predetermined, and investigators were not blinded to group allocation. The paper reports TCR Vbeta CDR3 sequencing of fewer than 150 peripheral blood samples: around 45 ophthalmopathy, some 80 hyperthyroidism and approximately 17 progressor patients.

The V and J genes are TRBV19 and TRBJ2-7, and TRBD2 aligns with 9 junction nucleotides. Sequenced here: peripheral blood mononuclear cells (PBMCs), sampled at new diagnosis, from a patient treated with antithyroid drugs. The receptor comes from a middle-aged woman with Graves disease. Donor details come from another sample of the same person, matched by shared clones. The CDR3 region has the sequence CASSIGLAEHYEQYF. In nucleotide form, the sequence is TGTGCCAGTAGTATAGGACTAGCGGAGCACTACGAGCAGTACTTC.